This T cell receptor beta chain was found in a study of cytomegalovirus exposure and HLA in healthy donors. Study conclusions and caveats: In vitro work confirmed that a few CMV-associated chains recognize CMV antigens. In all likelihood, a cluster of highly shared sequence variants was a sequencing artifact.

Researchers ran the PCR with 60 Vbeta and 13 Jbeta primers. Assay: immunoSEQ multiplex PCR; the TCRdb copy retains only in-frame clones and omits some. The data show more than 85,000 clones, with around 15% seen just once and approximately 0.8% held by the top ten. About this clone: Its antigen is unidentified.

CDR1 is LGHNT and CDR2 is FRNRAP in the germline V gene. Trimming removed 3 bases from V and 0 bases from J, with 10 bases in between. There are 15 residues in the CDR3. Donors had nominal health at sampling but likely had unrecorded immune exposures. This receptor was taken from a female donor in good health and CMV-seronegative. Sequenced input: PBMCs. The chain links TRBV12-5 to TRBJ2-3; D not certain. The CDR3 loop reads CASGLTSQSTDTQYF. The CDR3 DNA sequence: TGTGCTAGTGGTTTAACATCGCAGAGCACAGATACGCAGTATTTT.